What follows is one T cell receptor beta chain and its context. This clonotype has a handful of counts. Its antigen specificity is not known. No base qualities exist here, and no much larger clone lies one base off it. These data come from a study of T cells in Graves' hyperthyroidism and ophthalmopathy (dated by TCRdb to the late 2010s). For the wider study: Peripheral blood was collected at initial diagnosis, before any treatment. In addition, the study compared T-cell repertoires in thyroid tissue and in blood from roughly 6 Graves' hyperthyroidism patients. Whether ophthalmopathy could be predicted prospectively was tested in an independent validation cohort made up of about 20 hyperthyroidism patients plus 17 patients who later progressed to ophthalmopathy. To identify TCR V-J signatures that set the groups apart, the researchers used a discovery cohort of 100 patients, made up of 40 to 45 with Graves' ophthalmopathy and about 60 with stable Graves' hyperthyroidism. Once sampling was done, hyperthyroidism patients were given methimazole at a starting dose of 30 mg daily, whereas ophthalmopathy patients were given high-dose intravenous methylprednisolone. The 100 or so discovery patients were randomly split 7:3 into training and test sets. The paper reports TCR Vbeta CDR3 sequencing of some 140 peripheral blood samples: approximately 41 ophthalmopathy, around 80 hyperthyroidism and around 17 progressor patients.

Overall study results and their limits: Sample size was not statistically predetermined, and investigators were not blinded to group allocation. Ophthalmopathy was separated from stable hyperthyroidism by a 13 V-J signature model, with approximately 85% sensitivity and about 84% specificity obtained in cross-validation and 80%/75% obtained in testing. Blood samples also contained most of the expanded thyroid clonotypes (frequency above 0.001), which suggests that blood repertoires may reflect thyroid immune responses. In validation, progression to ophthalmopathy was predicted by the model with nearly 71% sensitivity and 72% to 85% specificity, a median of approximately 6.5 months before onset.

Per the germline V gene, SGHRS is the CDR1 and YFSETQ is the CDR2. Including the terminal cysteine and phenylalanine, the CDR3 comprises 13 residues. The kept DNA is CDR3 alone, 39 bases in frame from the first base. V is cut by 2 bases and J by 8 bases, and the space between the germline ends is 11 bases. Stable Graves' hyperthyroidism was defined as no progression to ophthalmopathy during 18 months of follow-up. Hyperthyroidism patients were aged 18 to 65 years and newly diagnosed, with disease duration of less than 2 months. Exclusion was applied to patients with uncontrolled infections, other autoimmune diseases, pregnancy or lactation. Diagnoses were established on the basis of clinical symptoms, serum thyroxine and TRAb, thyroid ultrasound, and orbital computed tomography. Ficoll-Paque density gradient centrifugation was used to isolate PBMCs from about 9.4 ml of fresh peripheral blood. Total RNA was extracted using Trizol reagent, and RNA quality was assessed on an Agilent 2100 Bioanalyzer.

TCR beta CDR3 regions were amplified from RNA transcripts. The first round of RT-PCR for the TCR CDR3 was performed with the HTBI primer set and the Qiagen OneStep RT-PCR kit. The libraries were constructed in a second round of multiplex PCR and then size-selected and purified. The libraries were sequenced on an Illumina HiSeq2000 using paired-end 100 bp reads. From the authors' description of their analysis: Raw data were processed with SOAPnuke, discarding reads with adapters, uncalled bases, mean Phred below 15, or no exact constant-primer or identifier match. COPE v1.2.5 was used to merge high-quality paired reads, and clonotypes were defined as unique nucleotide sequences. MiTCR v1.1 was used to align clonotypes to the IMGT TRBV, TRBD and TRBJ reference segments. Analysis was restricted to V-J combinations with a frequency above 0.0001, which covered over 98% of repertoires. A TCS score was defined as the ratio between F50 (clonal expansion) and ExV (chaos), using BLOSUM62-based TCRdist between CDR3 peptides within each V-J. Welch's t-statistics and random forest reduced roughly 500 V-J features to under 15, which were used in a naive Bayes classifier (R e1071). TCRdb reprocessed the public reads (quality trimming at Q25 with fastp, clone calling with MiXCR) and kept in-frame beta chains. Entries are consolidated by CDR3 protein sequence, retaining the most common genes and DNA. TCRdb, not the authors, supplied the V and J calls. The sample contains fewer than 600,000 distinct CDR3 sequences, about an eighth of them found a single time. Less than 20% of the sample goes to the ten largest clones.

The sequenced sample consisted of blood. In this chain, TRBV5-1 is recombined with TRBJ2-1; no confident D gene assignment can be made. The clonotype comes from a woman younger than 30 with Graves' hyperthyroidism. The nucleotide sequence reads as follows: TGCGCCAGCAGCTTTTCCGGCCCTCATGAGCAGTTCTTC. Translated, it gives CASSFSGPHEQFF.